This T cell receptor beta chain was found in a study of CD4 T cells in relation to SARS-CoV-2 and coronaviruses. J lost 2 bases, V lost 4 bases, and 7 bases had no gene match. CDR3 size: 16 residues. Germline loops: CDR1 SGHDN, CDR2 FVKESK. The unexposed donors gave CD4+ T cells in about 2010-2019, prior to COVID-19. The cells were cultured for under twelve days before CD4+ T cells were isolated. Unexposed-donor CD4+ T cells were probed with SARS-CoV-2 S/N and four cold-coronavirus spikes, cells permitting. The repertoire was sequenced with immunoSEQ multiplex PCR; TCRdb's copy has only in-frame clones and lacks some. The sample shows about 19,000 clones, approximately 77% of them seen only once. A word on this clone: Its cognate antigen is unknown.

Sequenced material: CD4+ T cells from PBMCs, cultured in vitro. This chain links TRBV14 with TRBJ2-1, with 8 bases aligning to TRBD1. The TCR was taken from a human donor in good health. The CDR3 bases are TGTGCCAGCAGCCCCCTCGGACAGGGAACCTACAATGAGCAGTTCTTC. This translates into CASSPLGQGTYNEQFF.